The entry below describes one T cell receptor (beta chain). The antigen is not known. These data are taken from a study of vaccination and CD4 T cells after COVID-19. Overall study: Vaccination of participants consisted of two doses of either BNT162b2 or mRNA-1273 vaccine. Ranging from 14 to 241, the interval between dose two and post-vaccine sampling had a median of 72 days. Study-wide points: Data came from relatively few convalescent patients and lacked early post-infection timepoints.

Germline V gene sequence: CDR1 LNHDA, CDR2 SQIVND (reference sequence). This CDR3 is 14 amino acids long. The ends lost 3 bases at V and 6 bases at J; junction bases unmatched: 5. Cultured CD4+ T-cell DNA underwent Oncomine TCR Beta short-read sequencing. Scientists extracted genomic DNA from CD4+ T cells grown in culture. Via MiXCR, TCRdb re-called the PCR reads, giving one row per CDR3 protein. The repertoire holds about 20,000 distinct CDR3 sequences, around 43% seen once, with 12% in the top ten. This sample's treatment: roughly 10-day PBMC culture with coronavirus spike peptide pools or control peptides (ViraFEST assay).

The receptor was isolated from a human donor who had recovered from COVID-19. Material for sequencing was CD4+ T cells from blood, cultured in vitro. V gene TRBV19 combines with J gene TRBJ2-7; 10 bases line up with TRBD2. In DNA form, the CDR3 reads TGTGCCAGTAGTATTTGGCTAGCGGGAGCCGAGCAGTACTTC. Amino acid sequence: CASSIWLAGAEQYF.